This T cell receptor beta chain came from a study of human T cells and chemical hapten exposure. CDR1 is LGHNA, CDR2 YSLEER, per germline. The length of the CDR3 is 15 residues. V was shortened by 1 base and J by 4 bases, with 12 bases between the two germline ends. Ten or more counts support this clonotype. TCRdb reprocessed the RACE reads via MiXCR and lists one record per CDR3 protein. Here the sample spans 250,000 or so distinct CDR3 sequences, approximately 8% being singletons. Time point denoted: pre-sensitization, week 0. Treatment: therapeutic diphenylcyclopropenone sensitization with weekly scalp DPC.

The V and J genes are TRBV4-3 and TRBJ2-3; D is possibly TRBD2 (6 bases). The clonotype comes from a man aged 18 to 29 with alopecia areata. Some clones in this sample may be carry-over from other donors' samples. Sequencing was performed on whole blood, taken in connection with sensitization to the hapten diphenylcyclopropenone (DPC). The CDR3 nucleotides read TGCGCCAGCAGCCAAGGAAAGTGGGGGGCAGATACGCAGTATTTT. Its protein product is CASSQGKWGADTQYF.